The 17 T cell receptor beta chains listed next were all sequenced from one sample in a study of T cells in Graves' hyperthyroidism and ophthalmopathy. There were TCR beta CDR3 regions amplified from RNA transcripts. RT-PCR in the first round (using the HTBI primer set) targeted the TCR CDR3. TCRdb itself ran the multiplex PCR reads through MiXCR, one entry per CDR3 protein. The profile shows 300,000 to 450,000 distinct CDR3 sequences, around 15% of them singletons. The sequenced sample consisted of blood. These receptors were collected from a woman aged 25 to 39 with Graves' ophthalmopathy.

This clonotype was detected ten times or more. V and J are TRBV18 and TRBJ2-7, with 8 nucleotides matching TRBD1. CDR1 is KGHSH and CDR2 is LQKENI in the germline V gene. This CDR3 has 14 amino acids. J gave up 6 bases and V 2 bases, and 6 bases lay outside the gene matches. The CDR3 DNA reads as TGTGCCAGCTCACCAGTGACAGGGGCCTTCGAGCAGTACTTC. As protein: CASSPVTGAFEQYF.

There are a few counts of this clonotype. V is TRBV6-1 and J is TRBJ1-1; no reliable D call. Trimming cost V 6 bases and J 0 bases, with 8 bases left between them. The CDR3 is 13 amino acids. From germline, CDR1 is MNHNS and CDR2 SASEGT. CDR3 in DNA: TGTGCCAGCAGGGCCGGCTTGAACACTGAAGCTTTCTTT. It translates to CASRAGLNTEAFF.

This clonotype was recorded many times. The CDR3 bases are TGTGCCAGCACCCCAGTTGTGGGAAGGGGAACTGAAGCTTTCTTT. Its translation is CASTPVVGRGTEAFF. The rearrangement uses TRBV28 and TRBJ1-1; possible D gene TRBD1, 5 bases. V was shortened by 7 bases and J by 5 bases, with 20 bases between the two germline ends. CDR3 length: 15 residues. Per the germline V gene, CDR1 is MDHEN and CDR2 is SYDVKM.

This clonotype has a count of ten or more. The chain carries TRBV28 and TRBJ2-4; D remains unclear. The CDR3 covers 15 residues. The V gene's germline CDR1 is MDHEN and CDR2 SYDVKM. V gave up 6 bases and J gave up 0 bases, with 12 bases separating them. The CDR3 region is CASRTSQLAKNIQYF. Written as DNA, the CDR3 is TGTGCCAGCAGAACCAGCCAGCTAGCCAAAAACATTCAGTACTTC.

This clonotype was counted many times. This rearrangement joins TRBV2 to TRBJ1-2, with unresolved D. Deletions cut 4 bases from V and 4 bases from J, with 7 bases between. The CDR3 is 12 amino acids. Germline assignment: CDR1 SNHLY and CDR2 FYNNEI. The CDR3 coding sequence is TGTGCCAGCAGTGCGCGGGGCTATGGCTACACCTTC. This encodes CASSARGYGYTF. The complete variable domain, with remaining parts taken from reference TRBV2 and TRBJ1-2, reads EPEVTQTPSHQVTQMGQEVILRCVPISNHLYFYWYRQILGQKVEFLVSFYNNEISEKSEIFDDQFSVERPDGSNFTLKIRSTKLEDSAMYFCASSARGYGYTFGSGTRLTVV.

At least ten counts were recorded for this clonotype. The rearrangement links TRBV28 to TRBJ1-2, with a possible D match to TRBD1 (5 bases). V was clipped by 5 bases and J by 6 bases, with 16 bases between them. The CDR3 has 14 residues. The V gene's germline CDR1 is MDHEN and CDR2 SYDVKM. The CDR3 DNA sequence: TGTGCCAGCAGTCCATGGGGCACTGAGAATGGCTACACCTTC. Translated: CASSPWGTENGYTF.

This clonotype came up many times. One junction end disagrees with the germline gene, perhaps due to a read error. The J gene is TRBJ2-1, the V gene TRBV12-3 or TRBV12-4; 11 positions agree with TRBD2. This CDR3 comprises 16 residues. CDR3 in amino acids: CASSLAGGKSYNEQFF. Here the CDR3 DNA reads TGTGCCAGCAGTCTAGCGGGGGGTAAATCCTACAATGAGCAGTTCTTC.

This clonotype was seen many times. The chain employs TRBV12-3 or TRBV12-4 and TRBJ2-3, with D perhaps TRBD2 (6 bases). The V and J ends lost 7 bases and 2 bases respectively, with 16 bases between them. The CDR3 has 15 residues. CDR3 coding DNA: TGTGCCAGCATCGGGACTGACGAATTCACAGATACGCAGTATTTT. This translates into CASIGTDEFTDTQYF.

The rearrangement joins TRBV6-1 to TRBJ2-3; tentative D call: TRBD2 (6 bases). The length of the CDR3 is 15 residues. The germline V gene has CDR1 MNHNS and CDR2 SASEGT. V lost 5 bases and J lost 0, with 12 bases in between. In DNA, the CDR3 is TGTGCCAGCAGTCCGGGGGACCCTAGCACAGATACGCAGTATTTT. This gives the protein CASSPGDPSTDTQYF.

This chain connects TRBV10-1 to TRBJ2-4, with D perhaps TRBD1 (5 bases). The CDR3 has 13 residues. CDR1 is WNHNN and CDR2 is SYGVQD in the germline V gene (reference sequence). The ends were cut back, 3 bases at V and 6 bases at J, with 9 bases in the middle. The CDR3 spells CASSDQGGNIQYF. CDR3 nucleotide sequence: TGCGCCAGCAGTGACCAGGGTGGAAACATTCAGTACTTC.

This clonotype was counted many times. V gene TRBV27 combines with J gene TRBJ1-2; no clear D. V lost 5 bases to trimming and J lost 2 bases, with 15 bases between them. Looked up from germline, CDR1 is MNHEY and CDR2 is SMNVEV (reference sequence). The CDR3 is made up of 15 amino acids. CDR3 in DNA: TGTGCCAGCAGTGCCAACCCGCCGATAAACTATGGCTACACCTTC. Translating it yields CASSANPPINYGYTF.

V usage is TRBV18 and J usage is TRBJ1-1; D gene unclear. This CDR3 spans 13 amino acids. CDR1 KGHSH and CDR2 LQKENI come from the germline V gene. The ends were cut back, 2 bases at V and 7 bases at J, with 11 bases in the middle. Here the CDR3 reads CASSPSGGGEAFF. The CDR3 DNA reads TGTGCCAGCTCACCAAGCGGCGGTGGTGAAGCTTTCTTT.

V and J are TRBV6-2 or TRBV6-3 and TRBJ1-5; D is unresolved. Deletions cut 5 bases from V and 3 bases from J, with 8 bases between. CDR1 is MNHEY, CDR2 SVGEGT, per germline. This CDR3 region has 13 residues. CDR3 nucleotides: TGTGCCAGCAGTGTCCAGAACAATCAGCCCCAGCATTTT. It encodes CASSVQNNQPQHF.

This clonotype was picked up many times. This CDR3 reads CSAEGRQDTEAFF. The CDR3 coding sequence is TGCAGCGCAGAGGGACGGCAAGACACTGAAGCTTTCTTT. The chain is built from TRBV29-1 and TRBJ1-1, with D possibly being TRBD1 (5 bases). The length of the CDR3 is 13 residues. Germline V gene lookup returns CDR1 SQVTM and CDR2 ANQGSEA. V dropped 7 bases and J dropped 3 bases, with 15 bases sitting between them.

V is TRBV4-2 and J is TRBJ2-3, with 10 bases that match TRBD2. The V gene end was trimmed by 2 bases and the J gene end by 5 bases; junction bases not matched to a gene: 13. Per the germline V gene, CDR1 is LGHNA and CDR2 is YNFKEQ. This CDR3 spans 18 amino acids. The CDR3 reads CASSQRGVASGGVDTQYF. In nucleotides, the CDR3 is TGTGCCAGCAGCCAAAGAGGGGTGGCTAGCGGGGGTGTAGATACGCAGTATTTT.

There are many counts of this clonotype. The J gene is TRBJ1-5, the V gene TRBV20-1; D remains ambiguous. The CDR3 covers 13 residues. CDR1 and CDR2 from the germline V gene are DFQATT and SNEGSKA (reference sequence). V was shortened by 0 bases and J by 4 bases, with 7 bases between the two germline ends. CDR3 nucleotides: TGCAGTGCTAGAGATCTAGGGAATCAGCCCCAGCATTTT. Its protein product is CSARDLGNQPQHF.

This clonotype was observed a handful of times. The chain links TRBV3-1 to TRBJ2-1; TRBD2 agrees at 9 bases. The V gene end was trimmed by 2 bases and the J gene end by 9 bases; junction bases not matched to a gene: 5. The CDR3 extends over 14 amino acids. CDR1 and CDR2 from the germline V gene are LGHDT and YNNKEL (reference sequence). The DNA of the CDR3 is TGTGCCAGCAGCCAATTAGCGGGAGTCGGTGAGCAGTTCTTC. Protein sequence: CASSQLAGVGEQFF.